The 20 T cell receptor beta chains below come from one sample, sequenced in a study of T cells in Graves' hyperthyroidism and ophthalmopathy. RNA transcripts yielded amplified TCR beta CDR3 regions. Primed by the HTBI set, a first-round RT-PCR was run on the TCR CDR3. One entry per CDR3 protein results from TCRdb running MiXCR on the multiplex PCR reads. Here the sample spans 550,000 to 850,000 distinct CDR3 sequences, about 19% being singletons. The source material was blood. The receptors originated from a woman between 50 and 59 years old with Graves' hyperthyroidism that later progressed to Graves' ophthalmopathy.

The table lists this clonotype with a few counts. This chain connects TRBV15 to TRBJ1-4, with D perhaps matching TRBD1 (5 bases). From germline, CDR1 is LNHNV and CDR2 YYDKDF (reference sequence). Trimming took off 0 bases at V and 10 bases at J, with 15 bases between the two ends. The CDR3 length is 15 residues. The CDR3 DNA reads as TGTGCCACCAGCAGAGAAGGGGCAGGGTGGGTAAAACTGTTTTTT. It yields the protein CATSREGAGWVKLFF.

There are a few counts of this clonotype. The rearrangement links TRBV6-1 to TRBJ2-3; 7 bases agree with TRBD1. The J segment lost 6 bases and the V segment lost 1 base, leaving 1 base of the junction unmatched. Germline CDR1 and CDR2: MNHNS and SASEGT. This CDR3 has 13 residues. The CDR3 reads CASSEEGADTQYF. CDR3 coding DNA: TGTGCCAGCAGTGAAGAGGGGGCCGATACGCAGTATTTT.

This clonotype was recorded many times. The chain is built from TRBV5-1 and TRBJ1-1; D may be TRBD1 (6 bases). CDR3 length: 15 amino acids. With 4 bases removed from V and 4 bases from J, the gap between germline ends came to 17 bases. CDR1 is SGHRS, CDR2 YFSETQ, per germline. CDR3 in DNA: TGCGCCAGCAGCCCAATAACAGGGAAGGGCACTGAAGCTTTCTTT. Residues: CASSPITGKGTEAFF.

This clonotype has ten or more counts. The rearrangement joins TRBV18 to TRBJ1-1; 9 positions match TRBD1. This CDR3 is 15 amino acids long. Trimming took 1 base from V and 3 from J; bases not matched to a gene: 3. Germline CDR1 and CDR2: KGHSH and LQKENI. The DNA for the CDR3 is TGTGCCAGCTCACCACGGACAGGGGTGGACACTGAAGCTTTCTTT. Translated: CASSPRTGVDTEAFF.

This clonotype was seen repeatedly, ten times or more. The chain uses TRBV5-1 and TRBJ1-1; unclear D gene. Germline loops: CDR1 SGHRS, CDR2 YFSETQ. This CDR3 has 12 residues. V was pared by 0 bases and J by 7 bases, with 7 bases between. The CDR3 nucleotides read TGCGCCAGCAGCTTGGACGGGCTTGAAGCTTTCTTT. It codes for CASSLDGLEAFF.

A few counts support this clonotype. The V and J genes are TRBV5-6 and TRBJ1-5; unclear D gene. The V end was cut by 4 bases, the J end by 2 bases, with 10 bases between. The germline CDR1 and CDR2 sequences are SGHDT and YYEEEE. The CDR3 loop spans 14 amino acids. CDR3 sequence reads: CASSPPTGNQPQHF. The CDR3 nucleotides are TGTGCCAGCAGCCCCCCGACTGGCAATCAGCCCCAGCATTTT.

This clonotype has only one observation. A much larger clone differs from this one at a single base, so this may be a read error. The V call is TRBV30, the J call TRBJ1-1; D not resolved. CDR1 is GTSNPN and CDR2 is SVGIG in the germline V gene (reference sequence). CDR3 size: 14 residues. Trimming took 0 bases from V and 2 from J, leaving 10 bases between them. CDR3 nucleotide sequence: TGTGCCTGGAGTGTACTTCTCAGAAACACTGAAGCTTTCTTT. Translated, it gives CAWSVLLRNTEAFF.

The chain carries TRBV7-9 and TRBJ2-2; 7 positions match TRBD1. From germline, CDR1 is SEHNR and CDR2 FQNEAQ (reference sequence). This CDR3 has 18 amino acids. Trimming cost V 6 bases and J 6 bases; bases outside gene matches: 19. As DNA, the CDR3 is TGTGCCAGCAGTATTACCCGGACAGGTCTGGCTTCGGCCGGGGAGCTGTTTTTT. It codes for CASSITRTGLASAGELFF.

This clonotype has just a few counts. The chain combines TRBV5-1 with TRBJ2-7, with TRBD1 matching 7 bases. This CDR3 region has 19 residues. Trimming removed 5 bases from V and 2 bases from J; junction bases left unmatched: 22. Germline V lookup: CDR1 SGHRS, CDR2 YFSETQ. The CDR3 reads CASRGSRDRDLTSAYEQYF. CDR3 DNA sequence: TGCGCCAGCAGGGGTTCCCGCGACAGGGACCTCACATCCGCCTACGAGCAGTACTTC.

The chain employs TRBV15 and TRBJ1-2, with D unclear. V lost 0 bases and J lost 12, with 20 bases in between. The CDR3 sequence is 15 residues long. Looked up from germline, CDR1 is LNHNV and CDR2 is YYDKDF (reference sequence). CDR3 in amino acids: CATSREKSLYPGHTF. CDR3 DNA: TGTGCCACCAGCAGAGAAAAGTCCTTATATCCAGGCCACACCTTC.

This clonotype was seen more than once but under ten times. V gene TRBV6-1 combines with J gene TRBJ1-6, with a tentative D call TRBD1 (6 bases). Germline loops: CDR1 MNHNS, CDR2 SASEGT. The germline V and J ends were trimmed by 3 bases and 6 bases, with 12 bases remaining between them. This CDR3 has 15 residues. The chain's CDR3 is CASSDEWDINSPLHF. For the CDR3, the DNA is TGTGCCAGCAGTGATGAATGGGACATTAATTCACCCCTCCACTTT.

This clonotype was recorded many times. J is TRBJ2-3 and V is TRBV5-5; 16 bases align to TRBD2. V lost 4 bases and J lost 0; bases outside the gene matches: 5. Germline CDR1 reads SGHKS; CDR2 reads YYEKEE (reference sequence). The CDR3 runs 18 residues. CDR3 amino acids: CASSTGLAGGSSTDTQYF. As DNA, the CDR3 is TGTGCCAGCAGCACGGGACTAGCGGGGGGGAGTAGCACAGATACGCAGTATTTT. Looking up the rest from reference TRBV5-5 and TRBJ2-3 gives the full variable domain: DAGVTQSPTHLIKTRGQQVTLRCSPISGHKSVSWYQQVLGQGPQFIFQYYEKEERGRGNFPDRFSARQFPNYSSELNVNALLLGDSALYLCASSTGLAGGSSTDTQYFGPGTRLTVL.

The table lists this clonotype with many counts. The CDR3, as DNA: TGCGCCAGCAGCCTATGGACTAGCGGGGGGTACAATGAGCAGTTCTTC. Its protein product is CASSLWTSGGYNEQFF. The chain couples TRBV5-1 to TRBJ2-1; 14 bases line up with TRBD2. The CDR3 has 16 residues. Germline V gene data show CDR1 as SGHRS and CDR2 as YFSETQ. Trimming cost V 4 bases and J 4 bases; bases outside gene matches: 4.

This clonotype was found many times. J is TRBJ2-2 and V is TRBV29-1; the D gene could be TRBD1 or TRBD2 (5 bases each). Trimming stripped 6 bases from V and 6 bases from J, with 11 bases between. Germline V gene data show CDR1 as SQVTM and CDR2 as ANQGSEA. CDR3 length: 12 residues. CDR3 loop: CSVGPRAGELFF. CDR3 sequence (DNA): TGCAGCGTGGGACCGAGGGCCGGGGAGCTGTTTTTT.

This clonotype has just a few counts. This sequence joins TRBV5-6 and TRBJ1-1, with TRBD1 matching 7 bases. V dropped 4 bases and J dropped 4; count of bases not matched to a gene: 7. Germline V gene lookup returns CDR1 SGHDT and CDR2 YYEEEE. CDR3 size: 14 residues. As DNA, the CDR3 is TGTGCCAGCAGCGAGGGCAGGGGGACCACTGAAGCTTTCTTT. Translated, it gives CASSEGRGTTEAFF.

The rearrangement uses TRBV7-8 and TRBJ1-1, with D unresolved. There are 15 residues in the CDR3. V gave up 2 bases and J gave up 1 base, with 11 bases separating them. Germline-derived CDR1 and CDR2 are SGHVS and FQNEAQ. The CDR3 DNA reads TGTGCCAGCAGCTTATACGGTTTCGGGAACACTGAAGCTTTCTTT. Translating gives CASSLYGFGNTEAFF.

Only a few counts were recorded for this clonotype. This chain links TRBV29-1 with TRBJ1-1; 11 bases are shared with TRBD1. Germline V gives CDR1 SQVTM, CDR2 ANQGSEA. V lost 4 bases to trimming and J lost 5 bases; unmatched junction nucleotides: 6. There are 14 residues in the CDR3. CDR3 DNA: TGCAGCGTTGGGACAGGGGGCGCGTGGACTGAAGCTTTCTTT. Translating gives CSVGTGGAWTEAFF.

The V gene is TRBV2, the J gene TRBJ1-6; a possible D gene is TRBD1 (6 bases). Germline V CDR1 and CDR2: SNHLY, FYNNEI. Between the trimmed V and J ends, which lost 7 bases and 2 bases, there was a span of 9 bases. The CDR3 is 14 amino acids. CDR3 protein: CASTRTAYNSPLHF. CDR3 sequence (DNA): TGTGCCAGCACCCGGACAGCCTATAATTCACCCCTCCACTTT.

V gene TRBV29-1 combines with J gene TRBJ1-2; 7 nucleotides align to TRBD1. The germline CDR1 and CDR2 sequences are SQVTM and ANQGSEA. The V gene end was trimmed by 5 bases and the J gene end by 4 bases; junction bases not matched to a gene: 7. This CDR3 comprises 13 residues. In DNA, the CDR3 is TGCAGCGTTCAGGGGGAGAGTGGCTATGGCTACACCTTC. It is translated as CSVQGESGYGYTF.

This clonotype was detected only a few times. The chain recombines TRBV30 with TRBJ1-1; TRBD1 might be the D (5 bases). Looked up from germline, CDR1 is GTSNPN and CDR2 is SVGIG (reference sequence). Trimming took off 4 bases at V and 1 base at J, with 10 bases between the two ends. This CDR3 is 13 amino acids long. For the CDR3, the DNA is TGTGCCTGGACCGGGACGGCGAACACTGAAGCTTTCTTT. Residues: CAWTGTANTEAFF.